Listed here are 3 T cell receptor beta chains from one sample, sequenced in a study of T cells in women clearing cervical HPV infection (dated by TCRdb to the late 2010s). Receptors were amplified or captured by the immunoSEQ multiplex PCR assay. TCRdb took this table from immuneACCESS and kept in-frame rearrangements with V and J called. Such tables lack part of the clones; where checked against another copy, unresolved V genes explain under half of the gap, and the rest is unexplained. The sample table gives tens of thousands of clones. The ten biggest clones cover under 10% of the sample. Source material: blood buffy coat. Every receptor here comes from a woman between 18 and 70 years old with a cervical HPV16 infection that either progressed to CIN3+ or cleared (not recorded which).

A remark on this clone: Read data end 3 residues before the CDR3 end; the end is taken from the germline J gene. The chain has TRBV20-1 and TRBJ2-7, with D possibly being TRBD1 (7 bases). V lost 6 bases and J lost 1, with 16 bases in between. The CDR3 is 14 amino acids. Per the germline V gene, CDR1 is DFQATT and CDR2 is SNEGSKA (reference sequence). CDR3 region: CSAQGGARSYEQYF. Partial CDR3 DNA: TGCAGTGCCCAGGGGGGTGCTAGGTCCTACGAG.

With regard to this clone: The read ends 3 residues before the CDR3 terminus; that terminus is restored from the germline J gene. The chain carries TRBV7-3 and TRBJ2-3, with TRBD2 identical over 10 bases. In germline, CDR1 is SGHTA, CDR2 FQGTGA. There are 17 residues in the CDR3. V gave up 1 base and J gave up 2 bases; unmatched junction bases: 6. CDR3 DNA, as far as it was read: TGTGCCAGCAGCTTAAAGGGAGCGGGAGGGCCCACAGATACG. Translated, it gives CASSLKGAGGPTDT. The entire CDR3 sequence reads CASSLKGAGGPTDTQYF.

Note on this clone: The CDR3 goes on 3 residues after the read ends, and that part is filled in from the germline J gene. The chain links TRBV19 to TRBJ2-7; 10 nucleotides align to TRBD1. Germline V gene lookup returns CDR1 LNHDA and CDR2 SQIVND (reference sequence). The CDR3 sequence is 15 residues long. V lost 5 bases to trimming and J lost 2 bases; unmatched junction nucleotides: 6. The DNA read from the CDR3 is TGTGCCAGTAGTCCCGGACAGGGGGAAACCTACGAG. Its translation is CASSPGQGETYE. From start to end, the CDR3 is CASSPGQGETYEQYF.